This TCR beta chain is from a study of blood T cell repertoires in COVID-19. Turning to the study itself: The United States, Italy and Spain supplied acute and convalescent COVID-19 samples. The analysed material was cDNA or gDNA that came from T cells, B-cell-depleted T cells, or PBMCs.

CDR1 and CDR2 from the germline V gene are ENHRY and SYGVKD. The CDR3 is made up of 14 amino acids. V shed 5 bases, J shed 6 bases, and the junction held 7 bases outside the gene matches. In the original processing: Estimated nucleated cell counts came from reference gene primer amplification. Clones were sequenced by immunoSEQ multiplex PCR, and TCRdb holds only the in-frame ones, with some missing. The V and J calls and clone size come from that table; D and trimming were worked out from the DNA. There are about 40,000 clones in the sample; roughly 75% occur only once, and under 50% lies in the top ten.

The genes are TRBV10-3 and TRBJ2-7; 10 nucleotides align to TRBD2. The sequenced material came from peripheral blood. This receptor was taken from a man aged 80 or over with active or convalescent COVID-19. The DNA for the CDR3 is TGTGCCATCAGTCTAGCGGGAGAATCTCCCGAGCAGTACTTC. This codes for CAISLAGESPEQYF.